These 10 T cell receptor beta chains originate from one sample sequenced in a study of cytomegalovirus exposure and HLA in healthy donors. Profiled with immunoSEQ multiplex PCR; TCRdb holds only in-frame clones, not every one. The sample records some 68,000 clones, around 97% being singletons. The sequenced sample was PBMCs. Receptor source: a man aged 18 to 35 in good health and CMV-seronegative.

This clone was seen once. The J gene is TRBJ1-6, the V gene TRBV2, with a possible D match to TRBD1 (6 bases). The CDR3 extends over 15 amino acids. Germline V gene sequence: CDR1 SNHLY, CDR2 FYNNEI. V was clipped by 1 base and J by 9 bases, with 13 bases between them. CDR3 nucleotide sequence: TGTGCCAGCAGTGAAGGGCCAGGGGATACTTCACCCCTCCACTTT. It yields the protein CASSEGPGDTSPLHF.

This sequence joins TRBV7-6 and TRBJ1-2; no definite D call. The CDR3 totals 16 residues. The V and J ends lost 1 base and 4 bases respectively, with 16 bases between them. Per the germline V gene, CDR1 is SGHVS and CDR2 is FNYEAQ. CDR3 DNA sequence: TGTGCCAGCAGCTTAGGGGCCGCGGGGTCTGTCTATGGCTACACCTTC. It codes for CASSLGAAGSVYGYTF.

This clone was detected once. The V gene is TRBV10-3, the J gene TRBJ2-7, with TRBD2 identical over 9 bases. CDR1 and CDR2 from the germline V gene are ENHRY and SYGVKD. The CDR3 runs to 14 residues. Losses at the gene ends were 6 bases for V and 7 bases for J; bases not matched to a gene: 10. In DNA form, the CDR3 reads TGTGCCATCAGGGGGGCGGGAGGGCCTGGTGAGCAGTACTTC. This translates into CAIRGAGGPGEQYF.

The genes are TRBV5-1 and TRBJ2-1, with 7 nucleotides matching TRBD2. The CDR3 runs to 15 residues. Trimming cost V 4 bases and J 9 bases; bases outside gene matches: 13. The germline gives CDR1 SGHRS, CDR2 YFSETQ. The chain's CDR3 is CASSPLREGRLEQFF. The CDR3 DNA reads as TGCGCCAGCAGCCCCTTGAGGGAGGGCCGACTTGAGCAGTTCTTC.

The chain recombines TRBV7-9 with TRBJ1-1, with D perhaps matching TRBD1 (5 bases). The CDR3 is 17 residues long. The V gene's germline CDR1 is SEHNR and CDR2 FQNEAQ (reference sequence). The V end was cut by 8 bases, the J end by 0 bases, with 22 bases between. In DNA, the CDR3 is TGTGCCAGCTTACCCCCCGCGGGGGACTCGATGAACACTGAAGCTTTCTTT. This gives the protein CASLPPAGDSMNTEAFF. The entire variable domain, with the rest obtained from reference TRBV7-9 and TRBJ1-1, is as follows: DTGVSQNPRHKITKRGQNVTFRCDPISEHNRLYWYRQTLGQGPEFLTYFQNEAQLEKSRLLSDRFSAERPKGSFSTLEIQRTEQGDSAMYLCASLPPAGDSMNTEAFFGQGTRLTVV.

The chain uses TRBV5-1 and TRBJ2-1, with 16 bases aligning to TRBD2. Germline lookup yields CDR1 SGHRS and CDR2 YFSETQ. The length of the CDR3 is 16 residues. The ends lost 4 bases at V and 5 bases at J; junction bases unmatched: 3. The CDR3 spells CASSPGTSGRDNEQFF. The CDR3 DNA sequence: TGCGCCAGCAGCCCGGGGACTAGCGGGAGGGACAATGAGCAGTTCTTC. Using reference TRBV5-1 and TRBJ2-1 for the parts outside the CDR3, the full variable domain is KAGVTQTPRYLIKTRGQQVTLSCSPISGHRSVSWYQQTPGQGLQFLFEYFSETQRNKGNFPGRFSGRQFSNSRSEMNVSTLELGDSALYLCASSPGTSGRDNEQFFGPGTRLTVL.

This clone was recorded once. The V and J genes are TRBV27 and TRBJ1-2; TRBD1 matches at 8 bases. The CDR3 length is 16 residues. V dropped 4 bases and J dropped 5; count of bases not matched to a gene: 12. From germline, CDR1 is MNHEY and CDR2 SMNVEV (reference sequence). In DNA form, the CDR3 reads TGTGCCAGCAGTTCATACCCCGGGACAGGCGAATATGGCTACACCTTC. Its protein is CASSSYPGTGEYGYTF.

The rearrangement uses TRBV5-8 and TRBJ1-1, with TRBD1 matching 8 bases. The germline V gene encodes CDR1 SGHTS and CDR2 YDEGEE. The V segment lost 1 base and the J segment 4 bases; nucleotides outside the gene matches: 9. This CDR3 contains 16 residues. Here the CDR3 reads CASSLLRQGIGTEAFF. Written as DNA, the CDR3 is TGTGCCAGCAGCTTGCTACGACAGGGGATAGGCACTGAAGCTTTCTTT.

The V call is TRBV7-3, the J call TRBJ2-2; D not resolved. Germline CDR1 reads SGHTA; CDR2 reads FQGTGA. The CDR3 contains 14 residues. V lost 0 bases and J lost 3, with 5 bases in between. The CDR3 loop reads CASSLTRDTGELFF. Here the CDR3 DNA reads TGTGCCAGCAGCTTAACTCGCGACACCGGGGAGCTGTTTTTT.

The CDR3 sequence: CASSLSGAGSWNEQFF. CDR3 sequence (DNA): TGTGCCAGCAGCTTAAGCGGAGCGGGAAGTTGGAATGAGCAGTTCTTC. V gene TRBV7-2 combines with J gene TRBJ2-1; 7 nucleotides align to TRBD2. J gave up 7 bases and V 2 bases, and 11 bases lay outside the gene matches. The CDR3 sequence is 16 residues long. Germline assignment: CDR1 SGHTA and CDR2 FQGNSA.